This T cell receptor (beta chain) stems from a study of Ad26.COV2.S vaccination and SARS-CoV-2 variants. The overall study: The trial was COV1001 and the donor's arm was Ad26.COV2.S.

Judged by abundance, this clone is medium-sized (0.01 to 0.1%). Treatment described: around 19 received Ad26.COV2.S at low or high dose, single or two shots; several received placebo; per-sample allocation not given. The samples were gathered on day 63 after the first injection of vaccine or placebo. It was an adult aged 18-55 years in Boston who was the donor. Sequencing used immunoSEQ multiplex PCR; TCRdb keeps in-frame clones, though not all of them. The sample holds roughly 270,000 clones, around 87% seen once. The source material was peripheral blood, sampled in a trial of Ad26.COV2.S vaccine versus placebo. This TCR came from a person aged 18 to 65 who received the Ad26.COV2.S COVID-19 vaccine or a placebo.

The CDR3 here is CASSESFRDTGELFF. The CDR3 DNA reads as TGTGCCAGCAGTGAATCGTTTAGAGACACCGGGGAGCTGTTTTTT. J is TRBJ2-2 and V is TRBV6-1; D gene unclear. Germline V gene lookup returns CDR1 MNHNS and CDR2 SASEGT. The V end lost 2 bases, the J end lost 3 bases, and 10 bases lay between the germline ends. This CDR3 spans 15 amino acids.